The next 3 T cell receptor beta chains were all read from a single sample in a study of sequential checkpoint blockade in melanoma. The protocol was immunoSEQ multiplex PCR, while the TCRdb copy is restricted to in-frame clones and leaves out a portion. The sample carries 6,200 or so clones, approximately 21% recorded once. Treatment in this sample: randomized to nivolumab then ipilimumab (arm A) or the reverse (arm B). The sample consisted of tumor tissue (inferred from file names), taken from a patient given nivolumab and ipilimumab in sequence. The source of these receptors is a human donor with melanoma.

This clone was seen only a few times. The rearrangement joins TRBV5-1 to TRBJ1-4; D is unresolved. Trimming stripped 0 bases from V and 4 bases from J, with 7 bases between. Per the germline V gene, CDR1 is SGHRS and CDR2 is YFSETQ. This CDR3 is built from 14 residues. CDR3 loop: CASSLEGYNEKLFF. In DNA form, the CDR3 reads TGCGCCAGCAGCTTGGAGGGATATAATGAAAAACTGTTTTTT.

This clone was observed many times. Its ends do not fully match the called genes, so a read error is possible. The genes are TRBV6-8 and TRBJ2-5; TRBD2 matches at 8 bases. Germline V gene sequence: CDR1 MNHGY, CDR2 SAAAGT. The CDR3 totals 15 residues. CDR3 sequence: CAISDFAGGGETQYF. The DNA of the CDR3 is TGTGCCATCAGTGACTTCGCGGGGGGCGGAGAGACCCAGTACTTC.

This clone appeared many times. This CDR3 reads CASSSRDRGSPLHF. CDR3 nucleotides: TGTGCCAGCAGCAGTCGGGACAGGGGTTCACCCCTCCACTTT. This chain links TRBV11-3 with TRBJ1-6; 10 positions agree with TRBD1. After removal of 5 bases from V and 9 bases from J, the junction contained 4 bases not matched to a gene. CDR3 length: 14 residues. Per germline, CDR1 SGHNT and CDR2 YENEEA.